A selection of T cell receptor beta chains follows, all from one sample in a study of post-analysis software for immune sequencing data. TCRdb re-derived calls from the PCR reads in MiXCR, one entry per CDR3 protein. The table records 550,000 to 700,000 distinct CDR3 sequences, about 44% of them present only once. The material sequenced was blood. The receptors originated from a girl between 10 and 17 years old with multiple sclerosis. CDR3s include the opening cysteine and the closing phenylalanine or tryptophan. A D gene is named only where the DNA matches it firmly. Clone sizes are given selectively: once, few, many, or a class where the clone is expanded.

CASSWGRRSGGYTF | TGTGCCAGCAGTTGGGGACGTCGGTCGGGCGGCTACACCTTC | TRBJ1-2 | few | NA | TRBV6-5
CSADLTSVGTDTQYF | TGCAGTGCCGACTTAACTAGCGTTGGCACAGATACGCAGTATTTT | TRBJ2-3 | few | TRBD2 | TRBV20-1
CASSPTDSYEQYF | TGCGCCAGCAGCCCGACAGACTCCTACGAGCAGTACTTC | TRBJ2-7 | NA | NA | TRBV4-1
CASSSGATNQPQHF | TGTGCCAGCAGTTCAGGGGCCACCAATCAGCCCCAGCATTTT | TRBJ1-5 | few | NA | TRBV12-3/TRBV12-4
CASTHRGDSGYGYTF | TGTGCCAGCACCCACAGGGGGGATTCGGGCTATGGCTACACCTTC | TRBJ1-2 | once | TRBD1 | TRBV6-5
CASSLGRNIQYF | TGTGCCAGCAGCTTAGGGCGTAACATTCAGTACTTC | TRBJ2-4 | few | NA | TRBV7-2
CASSQGPNTEAFF | TGTGCCAGCAGCCAAGGTCCGAACACTGAAGCTTTCTTT | TRBJ1-1 | NA | NA | TRBV7-9
CASSQGDRTVNYGYTF | TGCGCCAGCAGCCAAGGGGACCGCACGGTAAACTATGGCTACACCTTC | TRBJ1-2 | few | NA | TRBV4-1
CASSFGQARGYTF | TGCGCCAGCAGCTTTGGACAGGCGAGGGGCTACACCTTC | TRBJ1-2 | NA | TRBD1 | TRBV5-1
CASSPPLAGASISTDTQYF | TGTGCCAGCAGTCCCCCTCTAGCTGGAGCAAGTATCAGCACAGATACGCAGTATTTT | TRBJ2-3 | NA | NA | TRBV12-3/TRBV12-4
CASSRRTSGTQETQYF | TGTGCCAGCAGCAGACGGACTAGTGGAACCCAAGAGACCCAGTACTTC | TRBJ2-5 | few | TRBD2 | TRBV7-2
CASSRTGNYYGYTF | TGTGCCAGCAGTAGGACAGGGAACTACTATGGCTACACCTTC | TRBJ1-2 | NA | TRBD1 | TRBV12-3/TRBV12-4
CASSLDALAAYNEQYF | TGTGCCAGCAGCTTGGACGCACTAGCGGCCTACAATGAGCAGTACTTC | TRBJ2-7 | few | TRBD2 | TRBV5-6
CASSQGPNSNQPQHF | TGCGCCAGCAGCCAAGGGCCGAATAGCAATCAGCCCCAGCATTTT | TRBJ1-5 | NA | NA | TRBV4-1
CASSQDLLAEQFF | TGTGCCAGCAGCCAAGATCTCCTAGCGGAGCAGTTCTTC | TRBJ2-1 | NA | NA | TRBV14
CASTTQGTGYTF | TGTGCCAGTACAACCCAGGGCACGGGCTACACCTTC | TRBJ1-2 | NA | NA | TRBV18
CASSSRPGTGGAFF | TGTGCCAGCAGCTCTCGGCCGGGGACAGGGGGAGCTTTCTTT | TRBJ1-1 | NA | TRBD1 | TRBV7-3
CASSLRGQGYYNEQFF | TGTGCCAGCAGTTTAAGGGGACAGGGGTACTACAATGAGCAGTTCTTC | TRBJ2-1 | few | TRBD1 | TRBV12-3/TRBV12-4
CASSYFGSSYEQYF | TGTGCCAGCAGTTACTTCGGCAGCTCCTACGAGCAGTACTTC | TRBJ2-7 | NA | NA | TRBV6-5
CAISDLVLAGGPGSYNEQFF | TGTGCCATCAGTGACCTCGTCCTAGCGGGAGGGCCGGGGTCCTACAATGAGCAGTTCTTC | TRBJ2-1 | NA | TRBD2 | TRBV10-3
CASSSLGLADYNEQFF | TGTGCCAGCAGTTCCCTCGGGCTGGCAGATTACAATGAGCAGTTCTTC | TRBJ2-1 | NA | NA | TRBV12-3/TRBV12-4
CTSSVGTQTEAFF | TGTACCAGCAGCGTAGGGACACAGACTGAAGCTTTCTTT | TRBJ1-1 | NA | NA | TRBV9
CASSYSPGANYGYTF | TGTGCCAGCAGTTACTCTCCGGGAGCTAACTATGGCTACACCTTC | TRBJ1-2 | NA | NA | TRBV6-5
CASSQEGGSGWVYGYTF | TGTGCCAGCAGCCAAGAAGGAGGGTCAGGTTGGGTCTATGGCTACACCTTC | TRBJ1-2 | NA | NA | TRBV4-2
CASSLGTAVEAFF | TGTGCCAGCAGCTTGGGGACGGCCGTTGAAGCTTTCTTT | TRBJ1-1 | NA | NA | TRBV5-8
CASSRSTGSGTYEQYF | TGTGCCAGCAGCCGCTCGACGGGGTCAGGCACCTACGAGCAGTACTTC | TRBJ2-7 | NA | NA | TRBV4-2
CASRGNEAFF | TGTGCCAGCCGGGGGAATGAAGCTTTCTTT | TRBJ1-1 | NA | NA | TRBV12-3/TRBV12-4
CASRGAVQETQYF | TGTGCCAGCAGGGGGGCTGTTCAAGAGACCCAGTACTTC | TRBJ2-5 | NA | NA | TRBV6-5
CASSAPGGYIDEQFF | TGCGCCAGCAGCGCCCCAGGGGGATATATCGATGAGCAGTTCTTC | TRBJ2-1 | few | TRBD1 | TRBV4-1
CASSFVGTTNYGYTF | TGCGCCAGCAGCTTTGTCGGGACAACTAACTATGGCTACACCTTC | TRBJ1-2 | few | NA | TRBV5-1
CSASWAANQPQHF | TGCAGTGCTAGTTGGGCAGCAAATCAGCCCCAGCATTTT | TRBJ1-5 | NA | NA | TRBV20-1
CASSPDPTKNQPQHF | TGCGCCAGCAGCCCGGACCCTACAAAGAATCAGCCCCAGCATTTT | TRBJ1-5 | NA | NA | TRBV5-1
CASKQGQSYEQFF | TGCGCCAGCAAACAAGGACAGTCCTACGAGCAGTTCTTC | TRBJ2-1 | NA | NA | TRBV10-2
CSVELQLNTEAFF | TGCAGCGTTGAATTACAGTTGAACACTGAAGCTTTCTTT | TRBJ1-1 | NA | NA | TRBV29-1
CASSSGTSVSYEQYF | TGCGCCAGCAGCTCCGGGACTAGCGTGTCCTACGAGCAGTACTTC | TRBJ2-7 | few | TRBD2 | TRBV5-1
CASTTGGVLRYF | TGTGCCAGCACCACTGGGGGAGTTTTACGGTATTTT | TRBJ2-3 | few | NA | TRBV7-9
CASSQTGLSMNTEAFF | TGTGCCAGCAGCCAAACGGGGTTATCCATGAACACTGAAGCTTTCTTT | TRBJ1-1 | once | NA | TRBV3-1
CASGRADNTEAFF | TGTGCCAGCGGCAGGGCAGACAACACTGAAGCTTTCTTT | TRBJ1-1 | few | NA | TRBV9
CASSFPRAEQYF | TGTGCCAGCAGCTTCCCCCGGGCTGAGCAGTATTTT | TRBJ2-3 | few | NA | TRBV7-2
CAISDIQGGSNQPQHF | TGTGCCATCAGTGACATACAGGGTGGAAGCAATCAGCCCCAGCATTTT | TRBJ1-5 | NA | NA | TRBV10-3
CSVVHRGNIQYF | TGCAGCGTTGTACACAGGGGAAACATTCAGTACTTC | TRBJ2-4 | NA | TRBD1 | TRBV29-1
CASSQDVEGALGYTF | TGTGCCAGCAGCCAAGATGTCGAGGGGGCGCTTGGCTACACCTTC | TRBJ1-2 | NA | TRBD1 | TRBV3-1
CASSPRTSGRNETQYF | TGTGCCAGCAGTCCTCGGACTAGCGGGAGAAACGAGACCCAGTACTTC | TRBJ2-5 | NA | TRBD2 | TRBV12-3/TRBV12-4
CASSLDTGSRSPLHF | TGTGCCAGCAGCTTAGACACAGGGTCTCGTTCACCCCTCCACTTT | TRBJ1-6 | NA | NA | TRBV7-9
CASSLEAGVPCEQFF | TGCGCCAGCAGCTTGGAAGCGGGGGTTCCGTGTGAGCAGTTCTTC | TRBJ2-1 | NA | TRBD2 | TRBV5-1
CASNRRRVGVTDTQYF | TGCGCCAGCAATCGCCGAAGGGTGGGCGTCACAGATACGCAGTATTTT | TRBJ2-3 | few | NA | TRBV4-1
CSVAGSKSRYEQYF | TGCAGCGTTGCAGGTTCGAAATCTCGCTACGAGCAGTACTTC | TRBJ2-7 | NA | NA | TRBV29-1
CASGPPRMGAEAFF | TGTGCCAGCGGACCACCGCGGATGGGCGCTGAAGCTTTCTTT | TRBJ1-1 | few | NA | TRBV6-4
CASSSGLGGPYEQYF | TGTGCCAGCAGCTCCGGGCTAGGAGGGCCCTACGAGCAGTACTTC | TRBJ2-7 | NA | NA | TRBV12-3/TRBV12-4
CASSWAGVRDPQHF | TGTGCCAGCAGTTGGGCGGGGGTCCGGGATCCCCAGCATTTT | TRBJ1-5 | NA | NA | TRBV12-3/TRBV12-4
CASSLGPRANEKLFF | TGCGCCAGCAGCTTAGGTCCGCGGGCTAATGAAAAACTGTTTTTT | TRBJ1-4 | NA | NA | TRBV5-1
CAISPDGRAGANVLTF | TGTGCCATCAGCCCCGACGGGAGAGCTGGGGCCAACGTCCTGACTTTC | TRBJ2-6 | few | NA | TRBV10-3
CASSYNPGTGASGYGYTF | TGTGCCAGCAGCTATAACCCCGGGACAGGGGCCTCGGGGTATGGCTACACCTTC | TRBJ1-2 | NA | TRBD1 | TRBV7-9
CASSHTSLNSYEQYF | TGTGCCAGCAGCCATACTAGCCTCAACTCCTACGAGCAGTACTTC | TRBJ2-7 | NA | NA | TRBV3-1
CASRAGTANTEAFF | TGTGCCAGCAGGGCCGGGACAGCGAACACTGAAGCTTTCTTT | TRBJ1-1 | NA | TRBD1 | TRBV6-5
CASSLGQVSYEQYF | TGTGCCAGCAGCTTGGGGCAGGTCTCCTACGAGCAGTACTTC | TRBJ2-7 | NA | NA | TRBV7-9
CASTPHGFSTDTQYF | TGTGCCAGCACCCCGCACGGGTTTAGCACAGATACGCAGTATTTT | TRBJ2-3 | few | NA | TRBV5-5
CASTSRADQETQYF | TGTGCCAGCACCTCGAGGGCGGACCAAGAGACCCAGTACTTC | TRBJ2-5 | NA | NA | TRBV12-3/TRBV12-4
CASSRRMEKLFF | TGTGCCAGCAGCCGTCGTATGGAAAAACTGTTTTTT | TRBJ1-4 | NA | NA | TRBV3-1
CASSYLGQGTDTQYF | TGTGCCAGCAGTTATCTGGGACAGGGGACAGATACGCAGTATTTT | TRBJ2-3 | once | TRBD1 | TRBV6-2/TRBV6-3